This TCR beta chain comes out of a study of cytotoxic CD8 clonotypes in ibrutinib-treated CLL. Study in general: Overall, about 25 responses were partial and 2 complete; following median roughly 70 months, approximately 15 patients stayed remitted and approximately 12 progressed. After treatment lasting a median approximately 11 months, range 6 to 36, response samples were collected. An average of around 250,000 productive templates and about 100,000 productive rearrangements was obtained per sample.

There are a few counts of this clone. Antigen specificity is unknown. The CDR3 is made up of 14 amino acids. Germline V gene sequence: CDR1 SNHLY, CDR2 FYNNEI. With 7 bases removed from V and 3 bases from J, the gap between germline ends came to 16 bases. Notes on the study in general: The study found public clonotypes uncommon, contracting or stable on treatment.

Using immunoSEQ multiplex PCR, the repertoire was profiled, and TCRdb retains in-frame clones only, with some absent. The sample has about 44,000 clones, 55% to 80% seen once. The chain has TRBV2 and TRBJ2-7, with D perhaps matching TRBD1 or TRBD2 (6 bases each). The clonotype originates from a human donor with chronic lymphocytic leukemia. The input for sequencing was PBMCs, taken after 12 months of ibrutinib treatment. CDR3 DNA sequence: TGTGCCAGCATCCAGAGGGGGGACAACTACGAGCAGTACTTC. It codes for CASIQRGDNYEQYF.